The present TCR beta chain was sequenced within a study of PD-L1 blockade in urothelial cancer. Looking at the study overall: Of prior chemotherapy regimens, patients had received between 0 and 3. Blood yielded a median of around 150,000 T cells per sample. Study-level results: Sub-median blood TCR clonality before treatment predicted longer survival.

The time point here: pretreatment peripheral blood. Patients' cancers were locally advanced or metastatic urothelial carcinomas. Germline CDR1 is SGHTS and CDR2 is YDEGEE. The CDR3 is made up of 17 amino acids. V lost 1 base, J lost 1 base, and 7 bases stayed unmatched. Comment on this clone: No antigen is known for it.

The repertoire was sequenced with immunoSEQ multiplex PCR; TCRdb's copy has only in-frame clones and lacks some. Among roughly 63,000 clones, around 81% were seen once, and the ten largest hold 2.5% to 4%. This TCR derives from a man aged 65 to 79 with urothelial cancer. Sequences were derived from PBMCs, sampled around atezolizumab (anti-PD-L1) treatment. The genes are TRBV5-8 and TRBJ2-3; TRBD1 matches at 9 bases. The DNA of the CDR3 is TGTGCCAGCAGCTTGTCTCGGGACAGGGTTCGCACAGATACGCAGTATTTT. It yields the protein CASSLSRDRVRTDTQYF.